These 16 T cell receptor beta chains originate from one sample sequenced in a study of Ad26.COV2.S vaccination and SARS-CoV-2 variants. Sequencing was performed with immunoSEQ multiplex PCR; in TCRdb, only in-frame clones are kept and a portion is missing. The top ten clones hold approximately 1.9% of a sample with 300,000 to 350,000 clones, just over 85% of them seen once. Sample treatment: over 15 received Ad26.COV2.S at low or high dose, single or two shots; about 5 received placebo; per-sample allocation not given. Sampling was performed 63 days after the first vaccine or placebo injection. Specimen: peripheral blood, collected in a trial of Ad26.COV2.S vaccine versus placebo. The source of these receptors is a person aged 18-60 years who received the Ad26.COV2.S COVID-19 vaccine or a placebo.

This clone was recorded a few times. This CDR3 reads CASSSDGGASLGGNTGELFF. CDR3 DNA: TGTGCCAGCAGCTCCGACGGGGGGGCTTCCCTAGGGGGGAACACCGGGGAGCTGTTTTTT. The chain carries TRBV5-4 and TRBJ2-2; 8 bases map to TRBD2. CDR3 length: 20 residues. Germline V CDR1 and CDR2: SGHNT, YYREEE (reference sequence). The trim removed 3 bases at V and 1 base at J, leaving 17 bases unmatched.

The chain recombines TRBV12-5 with TRBJ2-5; 9 nucleotides align to TRBD1. CDR3 size: 18 residues. Unmatched junction bases numbered 9, after V lost 1 base and J lost 0 bases. The germline V gene has CDR1 LGHNT and CDR2 FRNRAP. This CDR3 reads CASGLGIGQGLYQETQYF. CDR3 bases: TGTGCTAGTGGTTTGGGGATTGGACAGGGGCTGTACCAAGAGACCCAGTACTTC. The whole variable domain, remainder taken from reference TRBV12-5 and TRBJ2-5, is DARVTQTPRHKVTEMGQEVTMRCQPILGHNTVFWYRQTMMQGLELLAYFRNRAPLDDSGMPKDRFSAEMPDATLATLKIQPSEPRDSAVYFCASGLGIGQGLYQETQYFGPGTRLLVL.

This chain links TRBV27 with TRBJ1-2; D is uncertain. The CDR3 contains 14 residues. Germline V lookup: CDR1 MNHEY, CDR2 SMNVEV (reference sequence). V lost 1 base, J lost 4 bases, and 10 bases lay in between. CDR3 residues: CASSLLGNTYGYTF. The CDR3 region has the DNA TGTGCCAGCAGTTTATTGGGGAATACCTATGGCTACACCTTC.

The chain is built from TRBV7-9 and TRBJ2-5; 10 bases line up with TRBD2. This CDR3 contains 14 residues. Trimming took 3 bases from V and 5 from J; bases not matched to a gene: 3. Looked up from germline, CDR1 is SEHNR and CDR2 is FQNEAQ (reference sequence). The CDR3 nucleotides read TGTGCCAGCAGCTTCCTAGCGGGGGCGGAGACCCAGTACTTC. It specifies CASSFLAGAETQYF.

The genes are TRBV4-3 and TRBJ2-4, with unresolved D. Trimming removed 1 base at V and 3 bases at J, with 7 bases between. Looked up from germline, CDR1 is LGHNA and CDR2 is YSLEER. The CDR3 extends over 14 amino acids. Here the CDR3 reads CASSQGVGKNIQYF. CDR3 in DNA: TGCGCCAGCAGCCAAGGGGTAGGCAAAAACATTCAGTACTTC.

V and J are TRBV10-3 and TRBJ1-4; TRBD1 is a possible D gene (5 bases). The CDR3 contains 17 residues. Trimming removed 3 bases at V and 1 base at J, with 15 bases between. CDR1 ENHRY and CDR2 SYGVKD come from the germline V gene. DNA of the CDR3: TGTGCCATCAGTGATACGTCTGGGAGGGGAACTAATGAAAAACTGTTTTTT. Protein sequence: CAISDTSGRGTNEKLFF.

This chain uses TRBV6-2 or TRBV6-3 with TRBJ1-5; TRBD1 matches at 8 bases. The germline V gene has CDR1 MNHEY and CDR2 SVGEGT. With 5 bases clipped from V and 6 bases from J, the junction kept 12 bases outside the gene matches. The CDR3 is 16 amino acids. CDR3 sequence (DNA): TGTGCCAGCAGTCCCACAGGACAGGGAGGAGGTCAGCCCCAGCATTTT. Protein product: CASSPTGQGGGQPQHF.

The chain carries TRBV14 and TRBJ1-1; no reliable D call. The V gene's germline CDR1 is SGHDN and CDR2 FVKESK. Trimming cost V 3 bases and J 5 bases, with 10 bases left between them. The CDR3 runs 13 residues. Written as DNA, the CDR3 is TGTGCCAGCAGCCACCGGGGAAGGACTGAAGCTTTCTTT. Protein: CASSHRGRTEAFF.

This rearrangement joins TRBV7-9 to TRBJ1-3; D unresolved. The CDR3 sequence is 15 residues long. V gave up 6 bases and J gave up 0 bases, with 12 bases separating them. The germline gives CDR1 SEHNR, CDR2 FQNEAQ (reference sequence). CDR3 sequence (DNA): TGTGCCAGCAGGACGGCACGGACCTCTGGAAACACCATATATTTT. As protein: CASRTARTSGNTIYF.

V is TRBV9 and J is TRBJ1-2, with a tentative D call TRBD1 (6 bases). Between the trimmed V and J ends, which lost 7 bases and 8 bases, there was a span of 33 bases. The CDR3 runs to 18 residues. Germline CDR1 SGDLS, CDR2 YYNGEE. The CDR3 DNA sequence: TGTGCCAGCTCCATTCCGGGACAAGAGGCCCGACAGGAGAGGGGCTACACCTTC. It translates to CASSIPGQEARQERGYTF.

The rearrangement joins TRBV18 to TRBJ2-1; the match to TRBD2 covers 14 bases. Per the germline V gene, CDR1 is KGHSH and CDR2 is LQKENI. V lost 3 bases and J lost 10; bases outside the gene matches: 2. The length of the CDR3 is 14 residues. The DNA of the CDR3 is TGTGCCAGCTCACCTGGACTAGCGGGGGGCGAGCAGTTCTTC. Translating it yields CASSPGLAGGEQFF.

This chain links TRBV14 with TRBJ1-2, with unresolved D. Trimming pared 5 bases from V and 1 base from J, leaving 14 bases between. The CDR3 contains 15 residues. Germline V lookup: CDR1 SGHDN, CDR2 FVKESK. The CDR3: CASSSKRSLNYGYTF. The CDR3 DNA follows: TGTGCCAGCAGCTCTAAGAGGAGCCTTAACTATGGCTACACCTTC.

The V gene is TRBV10-1, the J gene TRBJ2-5, with 9 nucleotides matching TRBD2. The CDR3 runs 14 residues. Losses at the gene ends were 5 bases for V and 4 bases for J; bases not matched to a gene: 5. The germline gives CDR1 WNHNN, CDR2 SYGVQD (reference sequence). The DNA for the CDR3 is TGCGCCAGCAGTCGCGCGGGGGGGCTAGAGACCCAGTACTTC. Its protein is CASSRAGGLETQYF.

The J gene is TRBJ1-6, the V gene TRBV7-9, with D perhaps TRBD1 (5 bases). CDR3 length equals 17 residues. Per the germline V gene, CDR1 is SEHNR and CDR2 is FQNEAQ (reference sequence). Trimming took off 0 bases at V and 6 bases at J, with 15 bases between the two ends. The CDR3 protein is CASSLAGDRLVNSPLHF. DNA for the CDR3: TGTGCCAGCAGCTTAGCGGGGGATAGGCTTGTTAATTCACCCCTCCACTTT.

This chain joins TRBV19 and TRBJ2-7, with 7 bases lining up with TRBD1. Germline V CDR1 and CDR2: LNHDA, SQIVND (reference sequence). V was clipped by 6 bases and J by 5 bases; unmatched bases: 13. The CDR3 totals 15 residues. In DNA, the CDR3 is TGTGCCAGTAGCCCAAGGGCAGGGGGAGACCACGAGCAGTACTTC. Translation: CASSPRAGGDHEQYF.

The chain recombines TRBV5-4 with TRBJ2-3; D is ambiguous. The germline V gene encodes CDR1 SGHNT and CDR2 YYREEE (reference sequence). The CDR3 spans 13 residues. Deletions cut 4 bases from V and 2 bases from J, with 8 bases between. CDR3 nucleotide sequence: TGTGCCAGCAGCCCATCCTACACAGATACGCAGTATTTT. Protein product: CASSPSYTDTQYF.